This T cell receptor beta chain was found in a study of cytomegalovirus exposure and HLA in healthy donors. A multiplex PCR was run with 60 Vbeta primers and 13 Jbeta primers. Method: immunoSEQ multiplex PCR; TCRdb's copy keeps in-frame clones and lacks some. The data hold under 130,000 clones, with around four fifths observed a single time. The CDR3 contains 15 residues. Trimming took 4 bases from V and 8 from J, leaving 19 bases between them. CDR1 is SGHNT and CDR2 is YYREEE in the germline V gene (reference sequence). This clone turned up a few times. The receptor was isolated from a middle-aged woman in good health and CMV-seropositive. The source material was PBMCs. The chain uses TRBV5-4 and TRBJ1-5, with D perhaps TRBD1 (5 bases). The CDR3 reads CASSVYVGFREPQHF. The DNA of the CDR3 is TGTGCCAGCAGCGTGTACGTAGGGTTCAGGGAGCCCCAGCATTTT.